The entry below describes one T cell receptor beta chain. This clone was picked up many times. This receptor's antigen is unknown. No base quality information exists; no much larger clone differs at one position. The data belong to a study of blood T cell repertoires in COVID-19 (dated by TCRdb to about 2020). For context, the study as a whole: Samples covering the acute and convalescent phases of COVID-19 were provided by collaborators in the United States, Italy and Spain. The material from the prospective study consisted of cDNA or gDNA derived from T cells, B-cell-depleted T cells, or PBMCs. The dataset comprised deeply sampled blood TCRbeta repertoires from subjects exposed to, actively infected with, or recovered from COVID-19. The repertoires were made available in a free public database intended to serve as a resource for research on the immune response to SARS-CoV-2. Samples were obtained from the ongoing ImmuneRACE study (first 160 participants) and from 1,254 subjects provided by 6 global collaborators. Sample metadata almost always included a de-identified subject ID, COVID-19 status, age in years and sex. HLA class I and class II types, where available, came from metadata supplied by the sample provider rather than from assay-based typing. What the authors observed across the whole study: How much clinical and demographic metadata was included differed by source and by participant, and the metadata was provided uncurated.

From its cysteine to its phenylalanine, the CDR3 spans 14 amino acids. Only the CDR3 portion is preserved as DNA: 42 bases, with reading frame beginning at the first base. The germline V gene supplies CDR1 MDHEN and CDR2 SYDVKM. Trimming removed 3 bases from V and 9 bases from J, leaving 12 bases between the germline ends. In Seattle, one collaborating source enrolled patients while the infection was active and tracked those patients longitudinally over the course of disease. Collaborating institutions collected whole blood in K2EDTA tubes following their own protocols. For TCRbeta analysis, collaborators shipped samples in one of three forms: frozen whole blood, isolated PBMCs, or DNA extracted from either of those sample types. TCRbeta CDR3 regions were amplified from genomic DNA using the immunoSEQ Assay, a bias-controlled multiplex PCR. The authors' pipeline ran thus. Nucleated cell counts per sample were estimated from amplification of reference gene primers within the assay. To quantify the absolute abundance of each unique TCRbeta CDR3 rearrangement, sequence reads were collapsed and filtered. For each sample, productive Simpson clonality was calculated by taking the square root of Simpson's diversity index across productive rearrangements. The immuneACCESS repertoire file appears here via TCRdb, limited to in-frame rearrangements. These files lack a portion of the clones; in checked studies, under half of the deficit traces to unresolved V genes, and the cause of the others is not known. That table gives V, J and clone size, and the DNA gave D and trimming. This sample has about 160,000 clones in its table, and 60% to 85% of those were observed once. More than 6.5% of the sample comes from the top ten.

The rearrangement combines TRBV28 with TRBJ1-6; a tentative D call is TRBD1 (6 bases match). The source material was peripheral blood. This TCR was sampled from a woman aged 55-69 years with COVID-19, enrolled during active disease. The nucleotides are TGTGCCAGCAGTTTTGGACAGAGTTCTTCACCCCTCCACTTT. Its coded protein is CASSFGQSSSPLHF. Reference TRBV28 and TRBJ1-6 genes cover what lies past the CDR3, so the full variable domain is DVKVTQSSRYLVKRTGEKVFLECVQDMDHENMFWYRQDPGLGLRLIYFSYDVKMKEKGDIPEGYSVSREKKERFSLILESASTNQTSMYLCASSFGQSSSPLHFGNGTRLTVT.